This T cell receptor (beta chain) was sequenced in a study of STAT5B mutations in CD4+ large granular lymphocyte leukemia (dated by TCRdb to the early 2020s). Looking at the study overall: Among healthy controls, the CDR3 'QG' motif was associated with a particular HLA allele. The study compared the TCRbeta repertoires of patients with CD4+ T-cell large granular lymphocyte leukemia against the TCRbeta repertoires of healthy blood donors. Flow cytometry on FACSCanto II or FACSVerse showed that the purified fractions were more than 95% pure among lymphocytes. Paper-wide results and their limitations: Compared with healthy CD4+ repertoires, CD4-sorted patient repertoires appeared more clonal, and this difference remained even after the putative leukemic clones were removed. Main leukemic clonotypes were private to each patient, although around 25% of the main leukemic clonotypes were found at low frequency in the non-leukemic repertoires of other patients. Data were not HLA-matched; higher clonality in CD4+ versus CD8+ T-LGLL could reflect the relatively small sample size. Enrichment of TRBV06-family usage was observed among the top patient clones (8/27) relative to healthy controls (2/35).

Healthy controls were roughly 37 blood donors whose buffy coats came from the Finnish Red Cross blood service. All TCR-sequenced material derived from peripheral blood: patient blood samples and healthy donor buffy coats. Ficoll-Hypaque gradient centrifugation was used to isolate peripheral blood mononuclear cells. For the healthy controls, CD4+ cells were obtained from buffy coats by magnetic purification. Genomic DNA was extracted using the Gentra Puregene Cell and Tissue kit, and a Qubit 2.0 fluorometer was used to quantify it. The immunoSEQ assay at survey resolution was used to sequence TCRbeta rearrangements from genomic DNA. The published analysis was carried out like this. In the TCR sequencing data, the lowest productive clonotype frequency that could be detected was 2.59 x 10-5. Analyses included only productive TCRbeta rearrangements, meaning complete and in-frame sequences. Simpson clonality, calculated in the immunoSEQ Analyzer version 3.0, was used as the measure of sample clonality. Clones were binned by frequency as very rare, small, medium, large (1-20%) or hyperexpanded (>20%). Generation probabilities were estimated with OLGA 1.2.3, V-gene circos plots were made with VDJtools, specificities were searched in VDJdb, and CDR3 motifs were identified with GLIPH. The source is immuneACCESS, and TCRdb retained only in-frame sequences with V and J called. Part of the clones is not carried over; for the studies checked, unresolved V genes explain less than half of this, and the remainder is unexplained. V, J and clone size reflect that table, while D and trimming were determined from the DNA. The sample has tens of thousands of clones on record, roughly 85% of them singletons. The ten largest clones represent less than 3% of the sample.

As concerns this clone: Its antigen is still unknown. Within one base of it there is no much larger clone, and no base qualities were kept.

From the cysteine up to the phenylalanine, the CDR3 has a length of 15 residues. Only CDR3 DNA is held: 45 bases, read in frame from base 1. From the germline V gene, CDR1 is SNHLY and CDR2 is FYNNEI. A distance of 14 bases separates the germline ends of V and J, which lose 2 bases and 4 bases respectively. The sequencing input was CD4+ T cells from blood buffy coats. The TCR comes from a human donor in good health. The sequence joins TRBV2 to TRBJ1-2, with the D gene call left open. The DNA sequence is as follows: TGTGCCAGCAGTGAATTTAACCGACCGACCTATGGCTACACCTTC. This yields the protein CASSEFNRPTYGYTF.